These T cell receptor beta chains were read from a single sample in a study of cytomegalovirus exposure and HLA in healthy donors. Repertoires were generated with immunoSEQ multiplex PCR, while TCRdb's copy carries only in-frame clones and drops some. The sample contains approximately 150,000 clones, roughly 76% of which appear only once. What was sequenced was PBMCs. Source of these receptors: a man aged 60 to 69 in good health and CMV-seronegative. CDR3s include the opening cysteine and the closing phenylalanine or tryptophan. D genes are given only for firm matches. The size of a clone is reported for some rows only, either as once, few or many, or as a class for expanded clones.

size	J	V	D	DNA	CDR3
NA	TRBJ2-7	TRBV19	NA	TGTGCCAGTAGCGAGACACCGAGCTCCTACGAGCAGTACTTC	CASSETPSSYEQYF
NA	TRBJ2-6	TRBV19	TRBD1	TGTGCCAGTATAAGACGATTTACAGGGGTCGGGGCCAACGTCCTGACTTTC	CASIRRFTGVGANVLTF
NA	TRBJ1-6	TRBV10-3	NA	TGTGCCATCAGTGAGTCGGGGACAAATTCACCCCTCCACTTT	CAISESGTNSPLHF
NA	TRBJ2-7	TRBV30	TRBD1	TGTGCCTCCACCGGGACAGGGGTCTCCCCCTACGAGCAGTACTTC	CASTGTGVSPYEQYF
once	TRBJ2-7	TRBV2	NA	TGTGCCAGCAGTGGGGGACTGCTCCCTTTCGAGCAGTACTTC	CASSGGLLPFEQYF
NA	TRBJ1-4	TRBV5-1	TRBD1	TGCGCCAGCAGCGTGCCAACAGGGGAGGAAAAACTGTTTTTT	CASSVPTGEEKLFF
NA	TRBJ1-3	TRBV5-1	NA	TGCGCCAGCAGCTTGGCTGGCAGGCTGGCTGGAAACACCATATATTTT	CASSLAGRLAGNTIYF
NA	TRBJ2-1	TRBV11-1	NA	TGTGCCAGCAGCTTAGTCGGGTCCCGTAGAGGGAATGAGCAGTTCTTC	CASSLVGSRRGNEQFF
NA	TRBJ1-4	TRBV7-9	TRBD1	TGTGCCAGCAGCTTTGGGACAGGGGGGGAGGAAAAACTGTTTTTT	CASSFGTGGEEKLFF
NA	TRBJ2-1	TRBV19	TRBD2	TGTGCCAGTAACGTTGGGGAGGGGCAGGGATCGGTCAATGAGCAGTTCTTC	CASNVGEGQGSVNEQFF
NA	TRBJ1-4	TRBV4-3	NA	TGCGCCAGCAGCCAGTATATACCGGGACAACACAATGAAAAACTGTTTTTT	CASSQYIPGQHNEKLFF
NA	TRBJ2-3	TRBV7-2	NA	TGTGCCAGCAGCTTAGGAGCCTCATACCTCCCCACGGATACGCAGTATTTT	CASSLGASYLPTDTQYF
NA	TRBJ2-3	TRBV7-2	TRBD1	TGTGCCAGCAGCTTACAACAGGGGGCAGCAGATACGCAGTATTTT	CASSLQQGAADTQYF
NA	TRBJ2-1	TRBV4-1	TRBD2	TGCGCCAGCAGCCAAGATCTCTCCGGGCTAGCGGGCCCGGTTGGGGAGCAGTTCTTC	CASSQDLSGLAGPVGEQFF
NA	TRBJ2-5	TRBV19	NA	TGTGCCAGTAGTAGGGACGGGAGACAAGAGACCCAGTACTTC	CASSRDGRQETQYF
NA	TRBJ1-2	TRBV18	NA	TGTGCCAGCTCACCACCCTACTTGGGCTACACCTTC	CASSPPYLGYTF
NA	TRBJ1-3	TRBV4-3	NA	TGCGCCAGCAGCCACGGGTCTGGAAACACCATATATTTT	CASSHGSGNTIYF
NA	TRBJ1-1	TRBV7-2	NA	TGTGCCAGCAGCTTAGTTCGTACTGAAGCTTTCTTT	CASSLVRTEAFF
few	TRBJ2-7	TRBV4-2	TRBD2	TGTGCCAGCAGCCAAGTATCCGGGACTAGCGGATTAAAGGACGAGCAGTACTTC	CASSQVSGTSGLKDEQYF
NA	TRBJ1-2	TRBV6-1	NA	TGTGCCAGCAGAACGCAGGGTGTAAATGGCTACACCTTC	CASRTQGVNGYTF
NA	TRBJ2-1	TRBV19	TRBD2	TGTGCCAGTAGCACTTGGGGGGTACCTAGCGGGAGTTCAAAATCAAAGTACAATGAGCAGTTCTTC	CASSTWGVPSGSSKSKYNEQFF
NA	TRBJ2-5	TRBV5-1	TRBD1	TGCGCCAGCAGCTTGGATACAGGGGTTCGAGGGACCCAGTACTTC	CASSLDTGVRGTQYF
NA	TRBJ2-7	TRBV7-6	NA	TGTGCCAGCAGCTTAGAAGGGGATTCCTACGAGCAGTACTTC	CASSLEGDSYEQYF
few	TRBJ2-3	TRBV7-3	TRBD2	TGTGCCAGCAGCTCAGGAGCGGGGGTCACAGATACGCAGTATTTT	CASSSGAGVTDTQYF
NA	TRBJ1-1	TRBV7-3	NA	TGTGCCAGCAGCTCCGACAGGAACACTGAAGCTTTCTTT	CASSSDRNTEAFF
NA	TRBJ2-7	TRBV5-5	NA	TGTGCCAGCAGCTTGGCGGGGGACAGCCACTACGAGCAGTACTTC	CASSLAGDSHYEQYF
NA	TRBJ2-1	TRBV5-1	NA	TGCGCCAGCAGCTTGGTACAATCCTACAATGAGCAGTTCTTC	CASSLVQSYNEQFF
NA	TRBJ1-1	TRBV6-5	NA	TGTGCCAGCAGTTACTGGTCACAGGCGGACACTGAAGCTTTCTTT	CASSYWSQADTEAFF
NA	TRBJ2-7	TRBV5-1	NA	TGCGCCAGCAGCTTGGGAGGGAGCCCCTACGAGCAGTACTTC	CASSLGGSPYEQYF
NA	TRBJ2-5	TRBV5-6	NA	TGTGCCAGCAGCTGGGCCACGGGGTCGGAGACCCAGTACTTC	CASSWATGSETQYF
NA	TRBJ2-3	TRBV5-4	NA	TGTGCCAGCAGTCCCCAGCGAACTAGCACAGATACGCAGTATTTT	CASSPQRTSTDTQYF
NA	TRBJ2-3	TRBV6-1	NA	TGTGCCAGCAGACAGGGACATAGCACAGATACGCAGTATTTT	CASRQGHSTDTQYF
NA	TRBJ1-6	TRBV5-1	TRBD1	TGCGCCAGCAGCTTGGCCGGGACAGGTTATTCACCCCTCCACTTT	CASSLAGTGYSPLHF
NA	TRBJ1-6	TRBV7-6	TRBD1	TGTGCCAGCAAAGGGACAGGGGGTCCCCTCCACTTT	CASKGTGGPLHF
NA	TRBJ1-1	TRBV18	TRBD1	TGTGCCAGCTCACCAAATACAGGGGTCAACACTGAAGCTTTCTTT	CASSPNTGVNTEAFF
NA	TRBJ2-1	TRBV29-1	TRBD2	TGCAGCGCTGGAGCGGGAGGCCCCTACAATGAGCAGTTCTTC	CSAGAGGPYNEQFF
NA	TRBJ2-5	TRBV2	TRBD2	TGTGCCAGCACGGGACTAGCGGGGGTTGAGCAGTACTTC	CASTGLAGVEQYF
NA	TRBJ1-1	TRBV19	NA	TGTGCCAGTAATACAGGGTGGGCGACTGAAGCTTTCTTT	CASNTGWATEAFF
NA	TRBJ1-3	TRBV13	NA	TGTGCCAGCAGCTTCTCGGGGTCTGGAAACACCATATATTTT	CASSFSGSGNTIYF
NA	TRBJ2-7	TRBV9	NA	TGTGCCAGCAGCGGGAGCTCCTACGAGCAGTACTTC	CASSGSSYEQYF
NA	TRBJ2-3	TRBV9	TRBD2	TGTGCCAGCAGCGTCTCTAGCGGGGTATTTTCAGATACGCAGTATTTT	CASSVSSGVFSDTQYF
NA	TRBJ2-3	TRBV10-3	NA	TGTGCCATCAGGTCTAGCTTTGGCCGAGGTGATACGCAGTATTTT	CAIRSSFGRGDTQYF
few	TRBJ1-4	TRBV6-4	NA	TGTGCCAACCGACATACAACTAATGAAAAACTGTTTTTT	CANRHTTNEKLFF
once	TRBJ2-1	TRBV7-9	TRBD2	TGTTCCAGCAGCTTAGCGGGAACTAGCGGGAGGGCTCGTAATGAGCAGTTCTTC	CSSSLAGTSGRARNEQFF
once	TRBJ2-1	TRBV5-1	NA	TGCGCCAGCAGCTCCCGGGACACAATCGACTACAATGAGCAGTTCTTC	CASSSRDTIDYNEQFF
NA	TRBJ2-3	TRBV9	TRBD2	TGTGCCAGCACCGTGCTAAGCGGGGGGGCGGTAGATACGCAGTATTTT	CASTVLSGGAVDTQYF
NA	TRBJ2-5	TRBV2	NA	TGTGCCAGCAGTGAAGCCTCGGGACACTTGTACCAAGAGACCCAGTACTTC	CASSEASGHLYQETQYF
NA	TRBJ2-5	TRBV7-3	TRBD2	TGTGCCAGCAGCTTAACCCATCTAGCGGGGGGGCTAGAGACCCAGTACTTC	CASSLTHLAGGLETQYF
NA	TRBJ2-1	TRBV7-2	TRBD2	TGTGCCAGCAGCTTAGTACTAGCGGGGGATGAGCAGTTCTTC	CASSLVLAGDEQFF
NA	TRBJ2-7	TRBV5-4	NA	TGTGCCAGCAGCTTACGGGGCGAGCAGTACTTC	CASSLRGEQYF
few	TRBJ2-7	TRBV28	TRBD1	TGTGCCAGCAGCGGCGTCAACAGGGGGCTCTACGAGCAGTACTTC	CASSGVNRGLYEQYF
NA	TRBJ1-3	TRBV2	NA	TGTGCCAGCAGCCAAAACCGACAGATTGGAAACACCATATATTTT	CASSQNRQIGNTIYF